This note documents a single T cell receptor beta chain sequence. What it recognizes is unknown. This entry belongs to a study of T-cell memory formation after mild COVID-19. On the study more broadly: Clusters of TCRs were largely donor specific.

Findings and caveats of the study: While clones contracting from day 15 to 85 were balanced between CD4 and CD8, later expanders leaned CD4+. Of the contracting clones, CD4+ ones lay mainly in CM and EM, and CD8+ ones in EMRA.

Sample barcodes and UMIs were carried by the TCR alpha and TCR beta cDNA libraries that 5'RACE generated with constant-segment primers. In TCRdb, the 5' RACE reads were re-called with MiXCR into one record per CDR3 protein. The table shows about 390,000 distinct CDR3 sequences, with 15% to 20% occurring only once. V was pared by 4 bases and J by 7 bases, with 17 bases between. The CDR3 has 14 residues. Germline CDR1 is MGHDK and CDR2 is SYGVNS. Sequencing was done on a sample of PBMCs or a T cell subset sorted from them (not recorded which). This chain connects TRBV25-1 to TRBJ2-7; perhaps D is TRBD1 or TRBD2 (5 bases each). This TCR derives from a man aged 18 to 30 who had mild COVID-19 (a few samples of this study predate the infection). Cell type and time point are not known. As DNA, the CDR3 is TGTGCCAGCAGTGCCGACATCGCTGGGGGAGAGCAGTACTTC. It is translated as CASSADIAGGEQYF.